One sample yielded the 17 T cell receptor beta chains listed below, sequenced in a study of T cell responses to AZD1222 COVID-19 vaccine. Profiled with immunoSEQ multiplex PCR; TCRdb holds only in-frame clones, not every one. The data contain around 100,000 clones, 88% of them singletons. Specimen: peripheral blood, collected 28 days after the second AZD1222 dose. The receptors derive from an adult who received the AZD1222 COVID-19 vaccine.

The chain joins TRBV11-2 to TRBJ1-2; D is unresolved. Germline values: CDR1 SGHAT, CDR2 FQNNGV. V lost 2 bases and J 4 bases, leaving 8 bases between the germline ends. The CDR3 length is 13 residues. In DNA, the CDR3 is TGTGCCAGCAGCTTATTAGAATCCTATGGCTACACCTTC. It specifies CASSLLESYGYTF.

The CDR3, as DNA: TGTGCCAGCAGACTCCAGGGAAGGGATGGCTACACCTTC. Amino acids: CASRLQGRDGYTF. The chain employs TRBV6-5 and TRBJ1-2; maybe TRBD1 (5 bases). V shed 6 bases and J shed 6 bases, with 14 bases lying between them. The germline gives CDR1 MNHEY, CDR2 SVGAGI. This CDR3 spans 13 amino acids.

The rearrangement links TRBV6-5 to TRBJ1-1; 7 positions agree with TRBD1. The germline V gene encodes CDR1 MNHEY and CDR2 SVGAGI. The CDR3 extends over 13 amino acids. V shed 2 bases and J 11 bases; nucleotides not matched to a gene: 8. The CDR3 loop reads CASSYIDRALAFF. The DNA for the CDR3 is TGTGCCAGCAGTTACATCGACAGGGCTCTGGCTTTCTTT.

The rearrangement uses TRBV9 and TRBJ1-1; maybe TRBD1 (5 bases). Trimming pared 4 bases from V and 1 base from J, leaving 8 bases between. The CDR3 covers 13 residues. Germline V lookup: CDR1 SGDLS, CDR2 YYNGEE. The CDR3 coding sequence is TGTGCCAGCAGCAAAACAGGGAACACTGAAGCTTTCTTT. Its translation is CASSKTGNTEAFF.

The chain links TRBV5-1 to TRBJ1-1; the match to TRBD1 covers 7 bases. CDR3 size: 14 residues. V gave up 5 bases and J gave up 0 bases; unmatched junction bases: 4. Germline CDR1 is SGHRS and CDR2 is YFSETQ. The CDR3: CASSLDRVNTEAFF. CDR3 sequence (DNA): TGCGCCAGCAGTTTAGACAGGGTGAACACTGAAGCTTTCTTT.

The chain is built from TRBV9 and TRBJ1-6; 9 nucleotides line up with TRBD1. Germline V lookup: CDR1 SGDLS, CDR2 YYNGEE. The CDR3 runs 15 residues. V lost 0 bases, J lost 9 bases, and 4 bases stayed unmatched. The CDR3 protein is CASSVGGQGSSPLHF. The CDR3 nucleotides read TGTGCCAGCAGCGTAGGGGGACAGGGAAGTTCACCCCTCCACTTT.

This clone was counted a single time. The genes are TRBV28 and TRBJ2-7; 7 bases match TRBD2. The CDR3 consists of 15 residues. Unmatched junction bases numbered 6, after V lost 2 bases and J lost 2 bases. Germline CDR1 reads MDHEN; CDR2 reads SYDVKM. CDR3 loop: CASSLGGTNPYEQYF. CDR3 sequence (DNA): TGTGCCAGCAGTTTAGGGGGGACTAACCCCTACGAGCAGTACTTC.

The rearrangement joins TRBV7-2 to TRBJ1-2; D is unresolved. V lost 8 bases and J lost 5, with 18 bases in between. In germline, CDR1 is SGHTA, CDR2 FQGNSA. The CDR3 sequence is 14 residues long. DNA of the CDR3: TGTGCCAGCGGCCAATGGGGAGGGAGTTATGGCTACACCTTC. Residues: CASGQWGGSYGYTF.

The chain couples TRBV19 to TRBJ1-1, with a possible D match to TRBD1 (5 bases). There are 14 residues in the CDR3. The V gene lost 6 bases and the J gene lost 0 bases, with 11 bases spanning the gap. CDR1 and CDR2 (germline): LNHDA, SQIVND (reference sequence). DNA for the CDR3: TGTGCCAGTAGCGGGGCTAGCGTGAACACTGAAGCTTTCTTT. It yields the protein CASSGASVNTEAFF.

V gene TRBV19 combines with J gene TRBJ2-5; tentative D call: TRBD2 (5 bases). Germline lookup yields CDR1 LNHDA and CDR2 SQIVND (reference sequence). With 3 bases removed from V and 5 bases from J, the gap between germline ends came to 7 bases. The CDR3 sequence is 12 residues long. CDR3 sequence: CASSMSSETQYF. The CDR3, as DNA: TGTGCCAGTAGTATGTCTAGCGAGACCCAGTACTTC.

J is TRBJ2-2 and V is TRBV5-4; D uncertain. CDR3 length: 15 residues. V was trimmed by 2 bases and J by 0 bases, leaving 8 bases between them. Germline CDR1 is SGHNT and CDR2 is YYREEE (reference sequence). Here the CDR3 DNA reads TGTGCCAGCAGCTTCGTTTCAGCGAACACCGGGGAGCTGTTTTTT. Translating it yields CASSFVSANTGELFF.

The chain combines TRBV5-1 with TRBJ2-5, with 15 bases that match TRBD2. This CDR3 is built from 15 residues. Trimming at V came to 4 bases and at J to 6 bases, leaving 4 bases not matched to a gene. CDR1 is SGHRS, CDR2 YFSETQ, per germline. The CDR3 here is CASSQGTSGGKTQYF. CDR3 nucleotide sequence: TGCGCCAGCAGCCAAGGGACTAGCGGGGGGAAGACCCAGTACTTC.

The genes are TRBV5-5 and TRBJ1-5; D ambiguous. The V end lost 4 bases, the J end lost 4 bases, and 12 bases lay between the germline ends. This CDR3 has 14 amino acids. Germline V gene sequence: CDR1 SGHKS, CDR2 YYEKEE (reference sequence). The CDR3 loop is CASSQMPGNQPQHF. In nucleotides, the CDR3 is TGTGCCAGCAGCCAAATGCCGGGAAATCAGCCCCAGCATTTT. The full variable domain, with the rest looked up from reference TRBV5-5 and TRBJ1-5, is DAGVTQSPTHLIKTRGQQVTLRCSPISGHKSVSWYQQVLGQGPQFIFQYYEKEERGRGNFPDRFSARQFPNYSSELNVNALLLGDSALYLCASSQMPGNQPQHFGDGTRLSIL.

This clone was seen only once. This sequence joins TRBV7-2 and TRBJ2-5; D is possibly TRBD2 (5 bases). Germline CDR1 is SGHTA and CDR2 is FQGNSA. The CDR3 runs to 17 residues. Trimming removed 2 bases from V and 3 bases from J, with 19 bases in between. The CDR3 sequence is CASSLFFSVAQKETQYF. CDR3 coding DNA: TGTGCCAGCAGCTTATTCTTCAGCGTAGCGCAAAAAGAGACCCAGTACTTC.

The J gene is TRBJ1-1, the V gene TRBV6-5; 9 bases fit TRBD1. The trim removed 8 bases at V and 5 bases at J, leaving 6 bases unmatched. The germline V gene has CDR1 MNHEY and CDR2 SVGAGI. The CDR3 length is 13 residues. The DNA for the CDR3 is TGTGCCAGCGGCAAAGACAGGGGGACTGAAGCTTTCTTT. Protein: CASGKDRGTEAFF.

The chain is built from TRBV2 and TRBJ2-2; D possibly corresponds to TRBD1 (5 bases). Germline assignment: CDR1 SNHLY and CDR2 FYNNEI. The CDR3 runs to 14 residues. Trimming took 7 bases from V and 0 from J, leaving 9 bases between them. The CDR3 coding sequence is TGTGCCAGCAACGGACAAGCGAACACCGGGGAGCTGTTTTTT. Protein: CASNGQANTGELFF.

The genes are TRBV5-1 and TRBJ1-1; D ambiguous. Trimming left V 6 bases short and J 3 bases short, with 12 bases between. The germline V gene has CDR1 SGHRS and CDR2 YFSETQ. CDR3 length equals 13 residues. CDR3 coding DNA: TGCGCCAGCATGGTCACGGTGGACACTGAAGCTTTCTTT. Translating gives CASMVTVDTEAFF.